One sample yielded the 26 T cell receptor beta chains listed below, sequenced in a study of low-dose radiotherapy and immunotherapy resistance in tumors (dated by TCRdb to 2021 to 2024). First-strand cDNA was synthesized with Superscript III and a set of TRAV- and TRBV-specific primers, covering both TCRalpha and TCRbeta chains. TCRs were amplified with Phusion for approximately 21 PCR cycles, with a constant-region primer paired with the adapter attached to the V primers. TCRdb reprocessed the public reads (quality trimming at Q25 with fastp, clone calling with MiXCR) and kept in-frame beta chains. Rows matching on CDR3 protein sequence are summarized as one entry with the most common DNA and genes. In this sample the table shows some 13,000 distinct CDR3 sequences, more than 65% of which occur a single time. Less than 6% of the sample rests with the top ten. The receptors shown here come from a human donor with advanced metastatic prostate, ovarian, gallbladder or colorectal cancer (not recorded which). This table probably holds off-target reads from a library built for another chain.

This clonotype was counted a single time. The chain combines TRBV18 with TRBJ1-1; D gene ambiguous. The germline V gene has CDR1 KGHSH and CDR2 LQKENI. Between the trimmed V and J ends, which lost 3 bases and 0 bases, there was a span of 5 bases. This CDR3 region has 13 residues. The DNA of the CDR3 is TGTGCCAGCTCACCTAATCTGAACACTGAAGCTTTCTTT. It is translated as CASSPNLNTEAFF.

This chain links TRBV19 with TRBJ2-3; 8 nucleotides line up with TRBD2. Germline V CDR1 and CDR2: LNHDA, SQIVND (reference sequence). J gave up 4 bases and V 3 bases, and 15 bases lay outside the gene matches. The CDR3 runs 18 residues. The DNA of the CDR3 is TGTGCCAGTAGTATTTCCCCCCCGGGACTAGTTTTGCCAGATACGCAGTATTTT. Residues: CASSISPPGLVLPDTQYF. The full variable domain, rest sourced from reference TRBV19 and TRBJ2-3, is DGGITQSPKYLFRKEGQNVTLSCEQNLNHDAMYWYRQDPGQGLRLIYYSQIVNDFQKGDIAEGYSVSREKKESFPLTVTSAQKNPTAFYLCASSISPPGLVLPDTQYFGPGTRLTVL.

The chain links TRBV6-5 to TRBJ1-5, with D unresolved. Germline-derived CDR1 and CDR2 are MNHEY and SVGAGI. The CDR3 runs 13 residues. V shed 5 bases and J shed 7 bases, with 12 bases lying between them. CDR3 nucleotides: TGTGCCAGCAGTGAAGGAACCCTACAGCCCCAGCATTTT. It yields the protein CASSEGTLQPQHF.

This sequence joins TRBV6-1 and TRBJ2-7, with D possibly matching TRBD1 (6 bases). V lost 6 bases to trimming and J lost 1 base, with 16 bases between them. CDR3 length equals 15 residues. Germline CDR1 MNHNS, CDR2 SASEGT. The CDR3 DNA sequence: TGTGCCAGCAGGCACAGACTAACAGGGTCCTACGAGCAGTACTTC. Its protein product is CASRHRLTGSYEQYF.

V and J are TRBV12-5 and TRBJ2-7, with 7 bases lining up with TRBD1. CDR3 length: 16 residues. Looked up from germline, CDR1 is LGHNT and CDR2 is FRNRAP. The trim removed 7 bases at V and 6 bases at J, leaving 18 bases unmatched. CDR3 in DNA: TGTGCTAGTGCCTCCGTAAGGGGGCAGGGGGTCATCGAGCAGTACTTC. It encodes CASASVRGQGVIEQYF.

This sequence joins TRBV6-5 and TRBJ1-4, with 7 nucleotides matching TRBD1. CDR3 length: 15 amino acids. Germline values: CDR1 MNHEY, CDR2 SVGAGI. V shed 6 bases, J shed 6 bases, and the junction held 10 bases outside the gene matches. The CDR3 reads CASSRRQGFYEKLFF. In DNA, the CDR3 is TGTGCCAGCAGCCGGCGACAGGGATTTTATGAAAAACTGTTTTTT.

This chain uses TRBV6-2 or TRBV6-3 with TRBJ2-3; the match to TRBD2 covers 8 bases. Germline V lookup: CDR1 MNHEY, CDR2 SVGEGT. CDR3 length equals 17 residues. The J segment lost 1 base and the V segment lost 5 bases, leaving 11 bases of the junction unmatched. The CDR3 bases are TGTGCCAGCAGTCCAGTCTTCCAGCGGGGGCGCACAGATACGCAGTATTTT. It is translated as CASSPVFQRGRTDTQYF.

This chain connects TRBV12-3 or TRBV12-4 to TRBJ1-5; D is unresolved. The V end lost 3 bases, the J end lost 9 bases, and 9 bases lay between the germline ends. The CDR3 is 12 amino acids. CDR3 region: CASSFPDRPQHF. CDR3 in DNA: TGTGCCAGCAGTTTCCCCGATCGGCCCCAGCATTTT.

This clonotype was found a few times. This chain connects TRBV5-6 to TRBJ2-7; D not resolved. The CDR3 length is 14 residues. In germline, CDR1 is SGHDT, CDR2 YYEEEE. V was pared by 0 bases and J by 2 bases, with 9 bases between. CDR3 in amino acids: CASSLGAATYEQYF. The CDR3 coding sequence is TGTGCCAGCAGCTTGGGGGCAGCCACCTACGAGCAGTACTTC.

The rearrangement links TRBV2 to TRBJ2-7; 8 nucleotides agree with TRBD2. Germline V lookup: CDR1 SNHLY, CDR2 FYNNEI. V gave up 4 bases and J gave up 2 bases; unmatched junction bases: 7. This CDR3 has 15 residues. DNA of the CDR3: TGTGCCAGCAGTGGGGACGGGGGGGGCACCTACGAGCAGTACTTC. It is translated as CASSGDGGGTYEQYF.

V gene TRBV6-2 or TRBV6-3 combines with J gene TRBJ2-3; D tentatively fits TRBD1 or TRBD2 (5 bases each). The CDR3 has 15 residues. The V end was cut by 0 bases, the J end by 2 bases, with 9 bases between. CDR1 and CDR2 (germline): MNHEY, SVGEGT. The CDR3 region has the DNA TGTGCCAGCAGTTACTCGGGGGATACCACAGATACGCAGTATTTT. Amino acid sequence: CASSYSGDTTDTQYF.

The genes are TRBV18 and TRBJ1-1, with D perhaps matching TRBD1 (5 bases). The CDR3 spans 14 residues. Germline V gene data show CDR1 as KGHSH and CDR2 as LQKENI. V dropped 1 base and J dropped 6 bases, with 12 bases sitting between them. CDR3 sequence (DNA): TGTGCCAGCTCACCACGGCAGGGCCTCGCTGAAGCTTTCTTT. Amino acid sequence: CASSPRQGLAEAFF.

CDR3 bases: TGTGCCAGCAGCCAAGAGTTAGGCCTCTCCTACAATGAGCAGTTCTTC. It translates to CASSQELGLSYNEQFF. The V call is TRBV4-2, the J call TRBJ2-1; D is ambiguous. This CDR3 is built from 16 residues. Trimming removed 0 bases from V and 0 bases from J, with 9 bases in between. Germline lookup yields CDR1 LGHNA and CDR2 YNFKEQ.

This chain joins TRBV6-8 and TRBJ2-6; tentatively, D is TRBD2 (6 bases). CDR3 length: 17 residues. Per the germline V gene, CDR1 is MNHGY and CDR2 is SAAAGT. The ends were cut back, 6 bases at V and 4 bases at J, with 19 bases in the middle. CDR3 protein: CASSRLGSTEGANVLTF. As DNA, the CDR3 is TGTGCCAGCAGCAGGCTCGGGAGCACCGAAGGGGCCAACGTCCTGACTTTC.

The gene calls are TRBV5-1 and TRBJ2-7; 9 bases line up with TRBD1. Germline V gene sequence: CDR1 SGHRS, CDR2 YFSETQ. The CDR3 is 16 residues long. J lost 6 bases, V lost 4 bases, and 14 bases had no gene match. The chain's CDR3 is CASSDGPRDRDCEQYF. CDR3 bases: TGCGCCAGCAGCGACGGACCCCGGGACAGGGACTGCGAGCAGTACTTC. The full variable domain, in which reference TRBV5-1 and TRBJ2-7 provide the parts outside the CDR3, is KAGVTQTPRYLIKTRGQQVTLSCSPISGHRSVSWYQQTPGQGLQFLFEYFSETQRNKGNFPGRFSGRQFSNSRSEMNVSTLELGDSALYLCASSDGPRDRDCEQYFGPGTRLTVT.

The chain combines TRBV4-2 with TRBJ1-5; 9 nucleotides align to TRBD1. The CDR3 runs 15 residues. Per germline, CDR1 LGHNA and CDR2 YNFKEQ. With V trimmed by 1 base and J by 7 bases, 5 bases remained unmatched. The chain's CDR3 is CASSQVWTGEQPQHF. The CDR3 DNA reads as TGTGCCAGCAGCCAAGTTTGGACAGGGGAACAGCCCCAGCATTTT.

The rearrangement joins TRBV3-1 to TRBJ2-1; a possible D gene is TRBD2 (6 bases). V was shortened by 2 bases and J by 4 bases, with 24 bases between the two germline ends. This CDR3 has 19 residues. Germline loops: CDR1 LGHDT, CDR2 YNNKEL (reference sequence). Written as DNA, the CDR3 is TGTGCCAGCAGCCAAAATCCCGGCGGGCCGATACTAGCTTACAATGAGCAGTTCTTC. Protein sequence: CASSQNPGGPILAYNEQFF.

The gene calls are TRBV5-1 and TRBJ2-7; 7 bases map to TRBD1. The CDR3 has 16 residues. V trimming: 3 bases; J trimming: 0 bases; junction bases outside the gene matches: 9. CDR1 and CDR2 from the germline V gene are SGHRS and YFSETQ. The CDR3 bases are TGCGCCAGCAGCTCCGGACCCAGGGGGAGCTCCTACGAGCAGTACTTC. Translation gives CASSSGPRGSSYEQYF. Variable domain in full (rest from reference TRBV5-1 and TRBJ2-7): KAGVTQTPRYLIKTRGQQVTLSCSPISGHRSVSWYQQTPGQGLQFLFEYFSETQRNKGNFPGRFSGRQFSNSRSEMNVSTLELGDSALYLCASSSGPRGSSYEQYFGPGTRLTVT.

This clonotype was detected a few times. This rearrangement joins TRBV5-1 to TRBJ1-1, with a weak D call TRBD1 (5 bases). Trimming removed 4 bases at V and 0 bases at J, with 7 bases between. From germline, CDR1 is SGHRS and CDR2 YFSETQ. The CDR3 runs to 13 residues. The CDR3 sequence is CASSTTVNTEAFF. DNA of the CDR3: TGCGCCAGCAGCACGACAGTGAACACTGAAGCTTTCTTT.

This clonotype has a handful of counts. The chain combines TRBV20-1 with TRBJ1-5; 9 bases map to TRBD1. Looked up from germline, CDR1 is DFQATT and CDR2 is SNEGSKA (reference sequence). The CDR3 is 15 amino acids. The V gene end was trimmed by 7 bases and the J gene end by 4 bases; junction bases not matched to a gene: 11. DNA of the CDR3: TGCAGTGGGTCCCCCAGGGGACAGGGAAATCAGCCCCAGCATTTT. Amino acids: CSGSPRGQGNQPQHF.

This chain uses TRBV12-5 with TRBJ2-7, with a weak D call TRBD1 (5 bases). With 4 bases removed from V and 2 bases from J, the gap between germline ends came to 18 bases. Germline V gene lookup returns CDR1 LGHNT and CDR2 FRNRAP. The CDR3 totals 16 residues. CDR3 residues: CASGSVLARTTYEQYF. DNA for the CDR3: TGTGCTAGTGGTTCCGTGTTGGCTCGGACAACCTACGAGCAGTACTTC.

CDR3 nucleotide sequence: TGTGCCAGCACTGTAGGGATCGGCCAAGAGACCCAGTACTTC. Encoded protein: CASTVGIGQETQYF. The chain joins TRBV6-2 or TRBV6-3 to TRBJ2-5, with D hard to call. Trimming cost V 7 bases and J 1 base, with 13 bases left between them. This CDR3 region has 14 residues. The germline gives CDR1 MNHEY, CDR2 SVGEGT.

The V gene is TRBV2, the J gene TRBJ2-5; 10 positions match TRBD2. Germline CDR1 is SNHLY and CDR2 is FYNNEI. This CDR3 spans 16 amino acids. The V segment lost 2 bases and the J segment 1 base; nucleotides outside the gene matches: 4. CDR3 protein: CASSELAGVTQETQYF. The CDR3 DNA reads as TGTGCCAGCAGTGAACTAGCGGGGGTCACCCAAGAGACCCAGTACTTC.

This clonotype was seen a single time. The chain couples TRBV7-8 to TRBJ1-1; D gene ambiguous. From germline, CDR1 is SGHVS and CDR2 FQNEAQ. Trimming took off 3 bases at V and 11 bases at J, with 16 bases between the two ends. This CDR3 has 13 amino acids. The CDR3: CASSFQTLSGAFF. Here the CDR3 DNA reads TGTGCCAGCAGCTTCCAAACCCTCTCCGGGGCTTTCTTT.

V and J are TRBV11-2 and TRBJ2-5; no firm D call. There are 12 residues in the CDR3. Germline-derived CDR1 and CDR2 are SGHAT and FQNNGV. The V gene lost 1 base and the J gene lost 3 bases, with 3 bases spanning the gap. This CDR3 is CASSLGEETQYF. The CDR3 nucleotides are TGTGCCAGCAGCTTAGGAGAAGAGACCCAGTACTTC.

The rearrangement uses TRBV10-3 and TRBJ2-2, with 8 nucleotides matching TRBD2. CDR1 and CDR2 from the germline V gene are ENHRY and SYGVKD. V was pared by 2 bases and J by 2 bases, with 4 bases of the junction left unmatched. The CDR3 runs to 16 residues. CDR3 DNA: TGTGCCATCAGTGAGGCTGGACTAGCTAACACCGGGGAGCTGTTTTTT. Translated: CAISEAGLANTGELFF.